A selection of T cell receptor beta chains follows, all from one sample in a study of beta chain features in type 1 diabetes. Method: immunoSEQ multiplex PCR; TCRdb's copy keeps in-frame clones and lacks some. The data show around 400,000 clones, with over 10% seen just once and more than 0.015% held by the top ten. Sequenced: naive CD4+ T cells from blood. The receptor set was obtained from a man aged 18 to 35 in good health. Both conserved end residues are part of each CDR3. A D gene is named only where the DNA matches it firmly. The size of a clone is reported for some rows only, either as once, few or many, or as a class for expanded clones.

clone size: -
V gene: TRBV11-3
D gene: -
J gene: TRBJ2-2
CDR3 DNA: TGTGCCAGCAGCGCCCATCCAGGGGTCGGGGAGCTGTTTTTT
CDR3 protein: CASSAHPGVGELFF

clone size: -
V gene: TRBV10-3
D gene: -
J gene: TRBJ2-3
CDR3 DNA: TGTGCCATCAGTGATCTGAGAGGGTTCGGGTCGGATACGCAGTATTTT
CDR3 protein: CAISDLRGFGSDTQYF

clone size: -
V gene: TRBV27
D gene: TRBD1
J gene: TRBJ1-2
CDR3 DNA: TGTGCTAGCAGCTTGCACAGGGGAGACTATGGCTACACCTTC
CDR3 protein: CASSLHRGDYGYTF

clone size: few
V gene: TRBV28
D gene: -
J gene: TRBJ2-2
CDR3 DNA: TGTGCCAGTTGTCGGGGGACGGGGGAGCTGTTTTTT
CDR3 protein: CASCRGTGELFF

clone size: few
V gene: TRBV7-8
D gene: TRBD1
J gene: TRBJ2-7
CDR3 DNA: TGTGCCAGCAGCTTGGGACAGGCCTTACGGAATGGCGAGCAGTACTTC
CDR3 protein: CASSLGQALRNGEQYF

clone size: -
V gene: TRBV4-3
D gene: -
J gene: TRBJ1-2
CDR3 DNA: TGCGCCAGCAGCCAAGGTCCCATGCCCTACCCGGGTGGCTACACCTTC
CDR3 protein: CASSQGPMPYPGGYTF

clone size: few
V gene: TRBV5-1
D gene: TRBD2
J gene: TRBJ2-5
CDR3 DNA: TGCGCCAGCAGCTTGGAGGGGTCGGGGGGGACTGAGACCCAGTACTTC
CDR3 protein: CASSLEGSGGTETQYF

clone size: -
V gene: TRBV7-9
D gene: -
J gene: TRBJ1-1
CDR3 DNA: TGTGCCAGCAGCTTAGTTCGGGTTTTGAACACTGAAGCTTTCTTT
CDR3 protein: CASSLVRVLNTEAFF

clone size: -
V gene: TRBV28
D gene: TRBD1
J gene: TRBJ1-5
CDR3 DNA: TGTGCCACCGGGACAGGGGTTAATCAGCCCCAGCATTTT
CDR3 protein: CATGTGVNQPQHF

clone size: few
V gene: TRBV25-1
D gene: -
J gene: TRBJ2-1
CDR3 DNA: TGTGCCAGCAGTGAATGCCTGCCCCTATACAGCAATGAGCAGTTCTTC
CDR3 protein: CASSECLPLYSNEQFF

clone size: -
V gene: TRBV5-1
D gene: -
J gene: TRBJ1-1
CDR3 DNA: TGCGCCAGCACCGCACGGGGGTCCCTGAACACTGAAGCTTTCTTT
CDR3 protein: CASTARGSLNTEAFF

clone size: -
V gene: TRBV18
D gene: TRBD1
J gene: TRBJ2-7
CDR3 DNA: TGTGCCAGCTCAACACTCGGGGACAGGGTTGGTCCGTACGAGCAGTACTTC
CDR3 protein: CASSTLGDRVGPYEQYF

clone size: few
V gene: TRBV5-4
D gene: -
J gene: TRBJ1-2
CDR3 DNA: TGTGCCAGCAGCTTGGCTTCTATCAACTATGGCTACACCTTC
CDR3 protein: CASSLASINYGYTF

clone size: few
V gene: TRBV19
D gene: TRBD1
J gene: TRBJ2-2
CDR3 DNA: TGTGCCAGTAAGAACCGCCAGGGGGCCGGGGAGCTGTTTTTT
CDR3 protein: CASKNRQGAGELFF

clone size: few
V gene: TRBV15
D gene: -
J gene: TRBJ1-2
CDR3 DNA: TGTGCCACCAGCAGAGTATACAGGGCCCTAGGCTACACCTTC
CDR3 protein: CATSRVYRALGYTF

clone size: few
V gene: TRBV5-6
D gene: -
J gene: TRBJ2-5
CDR3 DNA: TGTGCCAGCAGCTTGGATCGGACCCAGTACTTC
CDR3 protein: CASSLDRTQYF

clone size: -
V gene: TRBV7-2
D gene: TRBD1
J gene: TRBJ2-3
CDR3 DNA: TGTGCCAGCAGCCCGGGCCGGACAGGGGAAGCAGATACGCAGTATTTT
CDR3 protein: CASSPGRTGEADTQYF